This T cell receptor beta chain was retrieved from a study of blood T cell repertoires in COVID-19. Study summary: Acute-phase and convalescent COVID-19 samples originated in the United States, Italy and Spain.

V lost 0 bases, J lost 1 base, and 12 bases lay in between. This CDR3 region has 16 residues. Germline CDR1 reads MGHRA; CDR2 reads YSYEKL. Per the study methods: Counts of nucleated cells, estimated from reference gene primer amplification, were obtained. The protocol was immunoSEQ multiplex PCR, while the TCRdb copy is restricted to in-frame clones and leaves out a portion. That table supplies the V and J calls and clone size; D and trimming were determined from the DNA. The sample includes about 140,000 clones, 60% to 85% seen only once; the top ten take under 6%. The sample comprised peripheral blood. The TCR originated in an elderly woman with active or convalescent COVID-19. The chain joins TRBV4-1 to TRBJ1-1, with a tentative D call TRBD1 (5 bases). This CDR3 reads CASSQDWTSPNTEAFF. As DNA, the CDR3 is TGCGCCAGCAGCCAAGATTGGACATCCCCGAACACTGAAGCTTTCTTT.